The clone carrying this T cell receptor beta chain was found a few times. The method was immunoSEQ multiplex PCR; TCRdb's version includes in-frame clones alone and lacks a portion of them. The table lists roughly 93,000 clones, less than 95% of them singletons. Germline CDR1 SGHAT, CDR2 FQNNGV. CDR3 length: 13 residues. Between the trimmed V and J ends, which lost 5 bases and 9 bases, there was a span of 14 bases. This specimen belongs to a study of T cell changes during pregnancy in multiple sclerosis. V gene TRBV11-2 combines with J gene TRBJ1-3; possibly TRBD1 for D (6 bases). The sequence was obtained from a female donor with multiple sclerosis, enrolled in a pregnancy study. Sequencing used peripheral blood, obtained before pregnancy. The CDR3 region is CASSIQGAGTIYF. CDR3 DNA: TGTGCCAGCAGCATACAGGGAGCTGGCACCATATATTTT.